A single sample gave rise to the 10 T cell receptor beta chains below, sequenced in a study of OX40 agonist ivuxolimab in advanced cancers. Assay: immunoSEQ multiplex PCR; the TCRdb copy retains only in-frame clones and omits some. The sample lists roughly 62,000 clones; roughly nine tenths were seen once. Sample: CD4+ or CD8+ T cells sorted from blood, taken in a trial of the OX40 agonist ivuxolimab. The receptors stem from an adult with an advanced solid tumor such as melanoma, head and neck, liver or kidney cancer.

The J gene is TRBJ2-1, the V gene TRBV12-5, with TRBD2 matching over 14 bases. Trimming took 1 base from V and 6 from J; bases not matched to a gene: 2. Germline V CDR1 and CDR2: LGHNT, FRNRAP. The CDR3 contains 16 residues. The CDR3 spells CASGLGLAGGINEQFF. In DNA form, the CDR3 reads TGTGCTAGTGGTTTGGGACTAGCGGGGGGGATCAATGAGCAGTTCTTC.

In its sample, this clone was seen a few times. This chain uses TRBV7-9 with TRBJ1-1; D call uncertain. The V gene's germline CDR1 is SEHNR and CDR2 FQNEAQ (reference sequence). CDR3 size: 14 residues. V lost 0 bases and J 10 bases, leaving 15 bases between the germline ends. The CDR3 spells CASSLAPTEVGAFF. DNA of the CDR3: TGTGCCAGCAGCTTAGCGCCGACCGAGGTGGGAGCTTTCTTT.

This clone has only one observation. The chain joins TRBV5-6 to TRBJ1-3; 7 bases agree with TRBD1. CDR1 and CDR2 from the germline V gene are SGHDT and YYEEEE. V was clipped by 5 bases and J by 3 bases; unmatched bases: 11. The CDR3 has 16 amino acids. CDR3 nucleotides: TGTGCCAGCAGTCTGACGGGACAGAGCTTTGGAAACACCATATATTTT. Translation gives CASSLTGQSFGNTIYF.

The rearrangement links TRBV5-1 to TRBJ1-4; weak D call: TRBD1 (6 bases). Trimming left V 0 bases short and J 8 bases short, with 11 bases between. The CDR3 contains 14 residues. Per the germline V gene, CDR1 is SGHRS and CDR2 is YFSETQ. For the CDR3, the DNA is TGCGCCAGCAGCTTGGACAGGGTTAACGAAAAACTGTTTTTT. It specifies CASSLDRVNEKLFF.

The chain recombines TRBV9 with TRBJ2-7; 10 bases align to TRBD2. Germline trimming cut 4 bases from V and 2 bases from J; bases unmatched to any gene: 6. The CDR3 loop spans 15 amino acids. Looked up from germline, CDR1 is SGDLS and CDR2 is YYNGEE. CDR3 region: CASSPRTSGTYEQYF. CDR3 DNA sequence: TGTGCCAGCAGCCCTCGGACTAGCGGAACCTACGAGCAGTACTTC.

The genes are TRBV11-1 and TRBJ1-1; 8 positions agree with TRBD1. Looked up from germline, CDR1 is SGHAT and CDR2 is FQDESV (reference sequence). The CDR3 loop spans 14 amino acids. Unmatched junction bases numbered 10, after V lost 7 bases and J lost 6 bases. Here the CDR3 reads CASTPRTGRAEAFF. The CDR3 coding sequence is TGTGCCAGCACTCCCCGGACAGGGAGGGCTGAAGCTTTCTTT.

This chain uses TRBV29-1 with TRBJ2-1, with 8 bases matching TRBD2. The CDR3 runs 14 residues. Germline CDR1 SQVTM, CDR2 ANQGSEA. J was trimmed by 4 bases and V by 1 base; bases with no gene match: 3. The CDR3 is CSVEGLARYNEQFF. The CDR3 DNA is TGCAGCGTTGAAGGACTAGCGAGATACAATGAGCAGTTCTTC.

The chain links TRBV19 to TRBJ1-3; no clear D gene. Per germline, CDR1 LNHDA and CDR2 SQIVND (reference sequence). CDR3 length equals 16 residues. V gave up 1 base and J gave up 4 bases, with 14 bases separating them. The CDR3 DNA follows: TGTGCCAGTAGTATAGTATCCCTCGGTCCGGGAAACACCATATATTTT. Protein: CASSIVSLGPGNTIYF. Full variable domain (rest looked up from reference TRBV19 and TRBJ1-3): DGGITQSPKYLFRKEGQNVTLSCEQNLNHDAMYWYRQDPGQGLRLIYYSQIVNDFQKGDIAEGYSVSREKKESFPLTVTSAQKNPTAFYLCASSIVSLGPGNTIYFGEGSWLTVV.

The chain uses TRBV21-1 and TRBJ1-1. TRBV21-1 is a known pseudogene. The CDR3 extends over 13 amino acids. The CDR3 is CASRREQRTEAFF. CDR3 DNA: TGTGCCAGCAGGCGGGAACAGAGGACTGAAGCTTTCTTT.

This chain connects TRBV7-8 to TRBJ1-2; unclear D gene. V dropped 4 bases and J dropped 6 bases, with 15 bases sitting between them. CDR1 and CDR2 (germline): SGHVS, FQNEAQ. The CDR3 spans 14 residues. CDR3 bases: TGTGCCAGCAGCTATAGGGTCCAACAAGATGGCTACACCTTC. Translated, it gives CASSYRVQQDGYTF.